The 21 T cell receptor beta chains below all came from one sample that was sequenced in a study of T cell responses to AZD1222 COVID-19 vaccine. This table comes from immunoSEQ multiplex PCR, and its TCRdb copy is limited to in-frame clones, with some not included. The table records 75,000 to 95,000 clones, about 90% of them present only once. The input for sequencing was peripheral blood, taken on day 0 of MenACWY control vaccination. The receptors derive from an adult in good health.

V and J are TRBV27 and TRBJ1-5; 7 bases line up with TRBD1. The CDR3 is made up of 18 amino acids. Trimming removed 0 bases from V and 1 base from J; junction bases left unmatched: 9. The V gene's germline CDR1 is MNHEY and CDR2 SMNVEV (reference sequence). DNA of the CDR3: TGTGCCAGCAGTTTATCAGGTTGGGAGACAGGGAGCAATCAGCCCCAGCATTTT. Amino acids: CASSLSGWETGSNQPQHF.

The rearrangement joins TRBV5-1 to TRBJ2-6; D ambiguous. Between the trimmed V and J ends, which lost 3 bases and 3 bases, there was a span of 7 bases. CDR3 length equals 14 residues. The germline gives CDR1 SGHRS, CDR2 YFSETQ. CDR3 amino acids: CASSSQVGANVLTF. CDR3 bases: TGCGCCAGCAGCTCCCAGGTTGGGGCCAACGTCCTGACTTTC.

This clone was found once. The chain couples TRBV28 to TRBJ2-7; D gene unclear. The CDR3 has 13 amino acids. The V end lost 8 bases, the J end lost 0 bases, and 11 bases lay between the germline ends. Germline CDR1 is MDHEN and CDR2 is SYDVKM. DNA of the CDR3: TGTGCCAGCGTACTACAGCTCTCCTACGAGCAGTACTTC. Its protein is CASVLQLSYEQYF.

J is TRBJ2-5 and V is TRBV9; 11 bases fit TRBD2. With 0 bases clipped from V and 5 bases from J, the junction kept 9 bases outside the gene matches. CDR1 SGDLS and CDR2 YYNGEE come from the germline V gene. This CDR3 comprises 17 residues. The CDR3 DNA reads TGTGCCAGCAGCGTAGCCTCCACTAGCGGGGGTTGGGAGACCCAGTACTTC. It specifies CASSVASTSGGWETQYF.

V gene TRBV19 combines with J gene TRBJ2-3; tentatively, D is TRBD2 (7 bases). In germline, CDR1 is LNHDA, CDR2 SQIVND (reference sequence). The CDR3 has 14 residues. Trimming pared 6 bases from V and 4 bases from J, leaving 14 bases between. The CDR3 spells CASSDRGRADTQYF. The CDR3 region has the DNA TGTGCCAGTAGCGATAGGGGGAGGGCAGATACGCAGTATTTT.

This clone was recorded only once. The CDR3 DNA sequence: TGTGCCAGTAGTAGTATAGCGAGAGCCGGTGAGCAGTTCTTC. It encodes CASSSIARAGEQFF. The chain joins TRBV19 to TRBJ2-1, with D tentatively TRBD2 (5 bases). The CDR3 contains 14 residues. The V end lost 4 bases, the J end lost 9 bases, and 16 bases lay between the germline ends. Germline lookup yields CDR1 LNHDA and CDR2 SQIVND (reference sequence).

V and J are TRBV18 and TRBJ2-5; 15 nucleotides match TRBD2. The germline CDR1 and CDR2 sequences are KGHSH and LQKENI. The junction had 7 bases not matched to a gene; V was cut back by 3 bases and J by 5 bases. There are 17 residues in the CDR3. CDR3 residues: CASSPPGLAGGTETQYF. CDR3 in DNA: TGTGCCAGCTCACCCCCGGGACTAGCGGGGGGAACGGAGACCCAGTACTTC.

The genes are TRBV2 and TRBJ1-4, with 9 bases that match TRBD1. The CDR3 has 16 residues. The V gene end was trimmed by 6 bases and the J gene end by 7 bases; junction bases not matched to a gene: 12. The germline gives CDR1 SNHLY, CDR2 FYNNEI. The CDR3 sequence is CASSEAQQGAGEKLFF. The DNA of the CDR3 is TGTGCCAGCAGCGAGGCCCAACAGGGGGCGGGTGAAAAACTGTTTTTT.

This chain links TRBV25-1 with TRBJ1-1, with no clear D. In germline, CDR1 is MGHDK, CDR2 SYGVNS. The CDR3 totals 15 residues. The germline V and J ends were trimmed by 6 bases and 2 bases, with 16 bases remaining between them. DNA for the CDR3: TGTGCCAGCAGACCCAACTTGGGAGAAAACACTGAAGCTTTCTTT. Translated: CASRPNLGENTEAFF.

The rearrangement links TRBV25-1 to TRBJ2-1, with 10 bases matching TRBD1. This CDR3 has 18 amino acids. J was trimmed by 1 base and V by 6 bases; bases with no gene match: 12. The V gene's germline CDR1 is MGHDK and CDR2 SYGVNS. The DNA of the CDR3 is TGTGCCAGCAGGGGGGACAGGGGCGTAATTGTTTCCTACAATGAGCAGTTCTTC. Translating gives CASRGDRGVIVSYNEQFF.

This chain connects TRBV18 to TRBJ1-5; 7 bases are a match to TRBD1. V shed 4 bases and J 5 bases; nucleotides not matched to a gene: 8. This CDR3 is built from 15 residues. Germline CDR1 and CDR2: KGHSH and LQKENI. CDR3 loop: CASSRGDSLDQPQHF. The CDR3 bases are TGTGCCAGCTCACGGGGGGACAGCCTCGATCAGCCCCAGCATTTT.

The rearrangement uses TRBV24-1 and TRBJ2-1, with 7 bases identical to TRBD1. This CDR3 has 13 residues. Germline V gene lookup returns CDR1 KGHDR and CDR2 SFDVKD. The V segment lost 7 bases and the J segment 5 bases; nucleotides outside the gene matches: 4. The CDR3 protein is CATRGTANNEQFF. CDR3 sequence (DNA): TGTGCCACCAGAGGGACAGCAAACAATGAGCAGTTCTTC.

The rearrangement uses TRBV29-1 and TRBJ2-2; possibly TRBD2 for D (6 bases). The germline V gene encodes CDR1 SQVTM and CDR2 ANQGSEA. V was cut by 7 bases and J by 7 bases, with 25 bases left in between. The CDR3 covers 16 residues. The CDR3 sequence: CSAGGSDSASSGELFF. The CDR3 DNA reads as TGCAGCGCCGGAGGGAGCGACTCGGCCTCCAGCGGGGAGCTGTTTTTT.

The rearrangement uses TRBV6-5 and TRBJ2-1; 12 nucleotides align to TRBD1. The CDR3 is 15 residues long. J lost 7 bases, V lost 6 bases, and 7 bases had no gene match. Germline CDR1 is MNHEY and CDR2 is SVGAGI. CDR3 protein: CASRGDRGRGNEQFF. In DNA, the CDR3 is TGTGCCAGCAGGGGGGACAGGGGGCGAGGGAATGAGCAGTTCTTC.

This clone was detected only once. The CDR3 spells CASSSPLADAKYEQYF. CDR3 bases: TGTGCCAGCAGTTCGCCCCTAGCGGATGCCAAATACGAGCAGTACTTC. V is TRBV6-2 or TRBV6-3 and J is TRBJ2-7; 7 positions match TRBD2. CDR1 and CDR2 from the germline V gene are MNHEY and SVGEGT. This CDR3 has 16 amino acids. V was clipped by 4 bases and J by 4 bases; unmatched bases: 13.

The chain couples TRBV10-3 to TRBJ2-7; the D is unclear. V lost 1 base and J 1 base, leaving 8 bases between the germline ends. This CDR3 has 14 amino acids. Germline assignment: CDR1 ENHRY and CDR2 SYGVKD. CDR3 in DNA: TGTGCCATCAGTGAGTACCAGGAATCCTACGAGCAGTACTTC. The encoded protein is CAISEYQESYEQYF.

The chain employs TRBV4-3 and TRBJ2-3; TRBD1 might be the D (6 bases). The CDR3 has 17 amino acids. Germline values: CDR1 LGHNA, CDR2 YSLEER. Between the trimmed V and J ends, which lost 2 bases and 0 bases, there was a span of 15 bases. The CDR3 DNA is TGCGCCAGCAGCCAAACTAGGGGGTTGGATAGCACAGATACGCAGTATTTT. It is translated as CASSQTRGLDSTDTQYF.

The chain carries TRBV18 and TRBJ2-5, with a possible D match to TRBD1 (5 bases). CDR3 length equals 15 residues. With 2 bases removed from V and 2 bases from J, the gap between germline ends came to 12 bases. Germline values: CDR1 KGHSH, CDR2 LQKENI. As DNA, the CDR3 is TGTGCCAGCTCACCAGGGGCGAGTTCACAAGAGACCCAGTACTTC. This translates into CASSPGASSQETQYF. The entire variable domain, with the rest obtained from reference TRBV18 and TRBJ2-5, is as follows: NAGVMQNPRHLVRRRGQEARLRCSPMKGHSHVYWYRQLPEEGLKFMVYLQKENIIDESGMPKERFSAEFPKEGPSILRIQQVVRGDSAAYFCASSPGASSQETQYFGPGTRLLVL.

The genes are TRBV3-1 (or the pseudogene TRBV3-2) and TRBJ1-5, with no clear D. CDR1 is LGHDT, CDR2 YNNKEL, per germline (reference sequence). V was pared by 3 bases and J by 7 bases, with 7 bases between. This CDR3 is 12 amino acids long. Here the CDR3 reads CASSQMGQPQHF. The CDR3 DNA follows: TGTGCCAGCAGCCAGATGGGGCAGCCCCAGCATTTT.

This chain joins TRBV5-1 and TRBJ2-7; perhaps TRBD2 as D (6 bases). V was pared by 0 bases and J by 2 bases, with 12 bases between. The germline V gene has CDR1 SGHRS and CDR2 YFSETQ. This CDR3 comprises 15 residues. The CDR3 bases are TGCGCCAGCAGCTTGGCCGGGACTCCCACCTACGAGCAGTACTTC. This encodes CASSLAGTPTYEQYF.

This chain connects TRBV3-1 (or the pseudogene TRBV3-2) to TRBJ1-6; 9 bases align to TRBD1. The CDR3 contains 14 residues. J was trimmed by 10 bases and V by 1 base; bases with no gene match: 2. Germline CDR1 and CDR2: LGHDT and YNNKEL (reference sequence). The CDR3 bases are TGTGCCAGCAGCCAAGGAACAGGGGGCTCACCCCTCCACTTT. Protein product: CASSQGTGGSPLHF.